The present T cell receptor (beta chain) was sequenced within a study of blood T cell repertoires in COVID-19. Overall study: Sites across the United States, Italy and Spain contributed samples from acute and convalescent COVID-19. The analysed material was cDNA or gDNA that came from T cells, B-cell-depleted T cells, or PBMCs.

Original processing notes: The authors estimated nucleated cell counts from reference gene primer amplification. Libraries were prepared by immunoSEQ multiplex PCR; TCRdb keeps only in-frame clonotypes and omits some of them. That table furnishes V, J and clone size, whereas the DNA furnished D and trimming. The sample holds approximately 150,000 clones; roughly 77% are singletons and the top ten take roughly 4.2%. This clone was picked up a small number of times. Per germline, CDR1 SGHRS and CDR2 YFSETQ. This CDR3 comprises 16 residues. Losses at the gene ends were 4 bases for V and 4 bases for J; bases not matched to a gene: 3.

Sequenced material: peripheral blood. The chain couples TRBV5-1 to TRBJ2-1, with 15 bases matching TRBD2. The clonotype comes from a man in his sixties with acute or convalescent COVID-19. In nucleotides, the CDR3 is TGCGCCAGCAGCCTCGGGACTAGCGGGAGGTACAATGAGCAGTTCTTC. Protein sequence: CASSLGTSGRYNEQFF.